These 10 T cell receptor beta chains were sequenced from one sample in a study of tumor and adjacent non-tumor tissue in lung cancer. No cell sorting was done before RNA was extracted from the tissue. TCRbeta libraries were built with three rounds of nested PCR, modified from ARM-PCR. In TCRdb, the multiplex PCR reads were re-called with MiXCR into one record per CDR3 protein. The table includes 90,000 to 130,000 distinct CDR3 sequences, nearly 85% detected once. Input material: lung tumor tissue. The receptor source for this set is a man aged 70-80 years with non-small cell lung cancer.

With regard to this clonotype: Compared with germline, one end of the junction differs, possibly owing to a read error. The J gene is TRBJ2-2, the V gene TRBV29-1; the D call may be TRBD1 or TRBD2 (5 bases each). The CDR3 covers 11 residues. Germline assignment: CDR1 SQVTM and CDR2 ANQGSEA. In nucleotides, the CDR3 is TGCAGCGTTGACGGGGCCGGGGACCTGTATTTT. Residues: CSVDGAGDLYF.

As to this clonotype: A junction boundary mismatches the germline segment, possibly from a read error. V usage is TRBV4-1 and J usage is TRBJ2-5; TRBD2 matches at 10 bases. The germline gives CDR1 MGHRA, CDR2 YSYEKL. CDR3 length equals 16 residues. CDR3 coding DNA: TGTGCCAACAGCCGCTTGGGACTAGCGAATCAAGAGACCCAGTGCTTC. Its protein is CANSRLGLANQETQCF.

A note on this clonotype: A read error may be the cause here, since a much bigger clone is one base away. In DNA, the CDR3 is TGCAATGCTAGAGATGAGGGGGCGGTTTACGAGCAGTACTTC. Translation: CNARDEGAVYEQYF. The rearrangement joins TRBV20-1 to TRBJ2-7, with TRBD1 matching over 7 bases. Per the germline V gene, CDR1 is DFQATT and CDR2 is SNEGSKA (reference sequence). This CDR3 is 14 amino acids long.

On this clonotype: Being one base from a much bigger clone, this may be a read error. The rearrangement uses TRBV28 and TRBJ2-1, with 7 bases fitting TRBD2. Germline V CDR1 and CDR2: MDHEN, SYDVKM. The CDR3 runs 13 residues. CDR3 in amino acids: CASSPRTRSEKFF. In DNA form, the CDR3 reads TGTGCCAGCAGTCCTAGGACTAGGAGTGAGAAGTTCTTC.

In regard to this clonotype: Because it lacks the conserved phenylalanine or tryptophan at the end, this CDR3 is likely a read error. The DNA is left out, because the CDR3 cannot be placed on it with certainty; the CDR3 is given as TCRdb lists it. The chain recombines TRBV12-3 or TRBV12-4 with TRBJ2-7; TRBD1, the D gene given by the table, was not confirmed from the DNA. The CDR3 comprises 13 residues, both ends counted. Here the CDR3 reads CANSLGTGGEEYL.

About this clonotype itself: No conserved phenylalanine or tryptophan ends this CDR3, so it is likely a read error. V usage is TRBV12-3 or TRBV12-4 and J usage is TRBJ2-7, with D unclear. CDR3 length equals 13 residues. Trimming stripped 6 bases from V and 4 bases from J, with 13 bases between. CDR3: CASSFQKLYEQYI. CDR3 in DNA: TGTGCCAGCAGCTTCCAGAAATTATACGAGCAGTACATC.

Remarks on this clonotype: A much larger clone lies one base from this, so it may be a read error. This chain connects TRBV28 to TRBJ1-2, with D possibly matching TRBD1 (5 bases). Germline loops: CDR1 MDHEN, CDR2 SYDVKM. This CDR3 comprises 14 residues. The V end was cut by 6 bases, the J end by 4 bases, with 15 bases between. CDR3 nucleotides: TGTGCCAGCAGGCGCGAGACAGTTATCTATGGCTACACCTTC. Translated: CASRRETVIYGYTF.

This clonotype was seen ten or more times. The rearrangement links TRBV12-3 or TRBV12-4 to TRBJ2-1, with D uncertain. The CDR3 runs to 14 residues. V shed 3 bases and J shed 4 bases, with 10 bases lying between them. The CDR3 is CASSFLRIYNEQFF. CDR3 in DNA: TGTGCCAGCAGTTTTCTACGGATTTACAATGAGCAGTTCTTC.

Comment on this clonotype: A read error may account for a junction end that differs from germline. J is TRBJ2-1 and V is TRBV18; D gene ambiguous. The CDR3 spans 17 residues. The germline CDR1 and CDR2 sequences are KGHSH and LQKENI. In nucleotides, the CDR3 is TGTACCAGCTCACCTCCCGTATGGAGAGAGTTCTACAATGAGCTGTTCTTC. Translating gives CTSSPPVWREFYNELFF. Variable domain in full (rest from reference TRBV18 and TRBJ2-1): NAGVMQNPRHLVRRRGQEARLRCSPMKGHSHVYWYRQLPEEGLKFMVYLQKENIIDESGMPKERFSAEFPKEGPSILRIQQVVRGDSAAYFCTSSPPVWREFYNELFFGPGTRLTVL.

About this clonotype: A much larger clone differs from this one at a single base, so this may be a read error. The V and J genes are TRBV5-1 and TRBJ2-2; 7 bases fit TRBD1. The junction had 6 bases not matched to a gene; V was cut back by 0 bases and J by 1 base. CDR3 length: 17 residues. Germline V gene sequence: CDR1 SGHRS, CDR2 YFSETQ. CDR3 region: CASSLGQGVRNTGELFF. CDR3 coding DNA: TGCGCCAGCAGCTTGGGCCAGGGGGTGCGGAACACCGGGGAGCTGTTTTTT.